This T cell receptor (beta chain) derives from a study of T cell responses to AZD1222 COVID-19 vaccine. Study conclusions and caveats: There were repertoire samples only from the period after the peak T cell response. CD4 TCRs associated with vaccination spanned spike, dominating at 160-218 and 743-854.

On this clone: The antigen is not known.

The repertoire was sequenced with immunoSEQ multiplex PCR; TCRdb's copy has only in-frame clones and lacks some. Of about 160,000 clones listed, 90% to 95% were seen once; the top ten hold 4% to 5.5%. Germline loops: CDR1 SGHAT, CDR2 FQNNGV. CDR3 size: 15 residues. V trimming: 0 bases; J trimming: 9 bases; junction bases outside the gene matches: 5. The chain carries TRBV11-2 and TRBJ2-3; TRBD2 matches at 11 bases. The material sequenced was peripheral blood, taken on day 0 of MenACWY control vaccination. The sequence derives from an adult in good health. CDR3 DNA: TGTGCCAGCAGCTTAGATCGTAGCGGGAGGGCCACGCAGTATTTT. Its protein product is CASSLDRSGRATQYF.